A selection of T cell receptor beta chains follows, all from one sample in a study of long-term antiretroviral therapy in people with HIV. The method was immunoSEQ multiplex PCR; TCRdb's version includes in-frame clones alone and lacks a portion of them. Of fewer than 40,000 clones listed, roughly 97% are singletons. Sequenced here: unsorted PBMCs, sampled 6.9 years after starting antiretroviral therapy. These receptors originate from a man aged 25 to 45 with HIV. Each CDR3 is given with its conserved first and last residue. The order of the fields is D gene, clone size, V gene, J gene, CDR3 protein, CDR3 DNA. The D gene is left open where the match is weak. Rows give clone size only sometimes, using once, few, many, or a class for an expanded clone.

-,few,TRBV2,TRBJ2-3,CAGGHGQGTDTQYF,TGTGCCGGTGGGCATGGTCAGGGTACAGATACGCAGTATTTT
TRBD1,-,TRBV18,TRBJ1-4,CASSPGQGRANEKLFF,TGTGCCAGCTCGCCCGGACAGGGGAGGGCTAATGAAAAACTGTTTTTT
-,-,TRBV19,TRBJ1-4,CASSTPGTVMLRLFF,TGTGCCAGTAGCACCCCGGGGACGGTGATGTTAAGACTGTTTTTT
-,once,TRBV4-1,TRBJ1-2,CASSQEREGYGYTF,TGCGCCAGCAGCCAAGAAAGGGAGGGTTATGGCTACACCTTC
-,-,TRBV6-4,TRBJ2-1,CASSPGALGGEQFF,TGTGCCAGCAGCCCGGGGGCCCTCGGGGGGGAGCAGTTCTTC
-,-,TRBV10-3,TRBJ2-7,CASGTFSYEQYF,TGTGCCTCAGGGACATTTTCCTACGAGCAGTACTTC
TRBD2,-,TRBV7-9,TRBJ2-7,CASSSYTGLAGVREQYF,TGTGCCAGCAGCTCCTACACGGGACTAGCGGGGGTCCGCGAGCAGTACTTC
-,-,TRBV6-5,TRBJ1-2,CASTPEANNYGYTF,TGTGCCAGCACTCCAGAAGCTAATAACTATGGCTACACCTTC
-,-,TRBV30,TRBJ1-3,CAWSGSGNTIYF,TGTGCCTGGAGTGGGTCTGGAAACACCATATATTTT
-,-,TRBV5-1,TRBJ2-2,CASSPRGGNTGELFF,TGCGCCAGCAGCCCCAGGGGGGGGAACACCGGGGAGCTGTTTTTT
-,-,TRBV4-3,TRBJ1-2,CASSQDSYGYTF,TGCGCCAGCAGCCAAGACAGTTATGGCTACACCTTC
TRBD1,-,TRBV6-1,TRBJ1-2,CASSRGQGYGYTF,TGTGCCAGCAGTCGGGGACAGGGGTATGGCTACACCTTC
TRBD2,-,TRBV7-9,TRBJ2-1,CASSLTSGGSRVNEQFF,TGTGCCAGCAGCTTGACTAGCGGGGGCTCCAGGGTGAATGAGCAGTTCTTC
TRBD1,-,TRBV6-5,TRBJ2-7,CASSPGQGLFEQYF,TGTGCCAGCAGTCCGGGACAGGGGCTCTTCGAGCAGTACTTC
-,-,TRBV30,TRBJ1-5,CAWSADSNQPQHF,TGTGCCTGGAGCGCGGATAGCAATCAGCCCCAGCATTTT
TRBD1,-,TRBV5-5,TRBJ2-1,CASSSGQGDEQFF,TGTGCCAGCAGCTCTGGACAGGGCGATGAGCAGTTCTTC
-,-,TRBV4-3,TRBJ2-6,CASSQAGTGANVLTF,TGCGCCAGCAGCCAGGCAGGAACCGGGGCCAACGTCCTGACTTTC
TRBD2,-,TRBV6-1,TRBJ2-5,CASSKAGEFQETQYF,TGTGCCAGCAGTAAAGCGGGGGAGTTCCAAGAGACCCAGTACTTC
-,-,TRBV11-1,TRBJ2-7,CASSSLRRDFYEQYF,TGTGCCAGCAGCTCCCTACGTCGCGATTTCTACGAGCAGTACTTC
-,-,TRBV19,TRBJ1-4,CASNQGPENEKLFF,TGTGCCAGCAATCAGGGGCCGGAGAATGAAAAACTGTTTTTT
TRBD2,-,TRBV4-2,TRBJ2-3,CASSQRLLAGGYTDTQYF,TGTGCCAGCAGCCAGAGGCTCTTAGCGGGAGGGTACACAGATACGCAGTATTTT
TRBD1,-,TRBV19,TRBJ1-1,CASSMTGEMNTEAFF,TGTGCCAGTAGTATGACAGGGGAAATGAACACTGAAGCTTTCTTT
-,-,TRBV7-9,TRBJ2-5,CASSFSMRSPQETQYF,TGTGCCAGCAGCTTCTCAATGCGCAGTCCCCAAGAGACCCAGTACTTC
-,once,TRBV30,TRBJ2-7,CAWSPQRVRGSWNF,TGTGCCTGGAGTCCACAGAGGGTGCGCGGATCGTGGAACTTC
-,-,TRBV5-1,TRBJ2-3,CASSPEAGDTQYF,TGCGCCAGCAGCCCCGAAGCCGGAGATACGCAGTATTTT
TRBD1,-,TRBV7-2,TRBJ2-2,CASSLKGQSTGELFF,TGTGCCAGCAGCCTTAAGGGACAGAGCACCGGGGAGCTGTTTTTT
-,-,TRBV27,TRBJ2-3,CASSPSVPDTDTQYF,TGTGCCAGCAGCCCCTCTGTTCCGGACACAGATACGCAGTATTTT
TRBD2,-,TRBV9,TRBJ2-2,CASSVGPGTSVTGELFF,TGTGCCAGCAGCGTCGGTCCTGGGACTAGCGTCACCGGGGAGCTGTTTTTT
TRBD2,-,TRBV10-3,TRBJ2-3,CAISVRLTGGSSDTQYF,TGTGCCATCAGCGTTCGACTTACGGGAGGCAGCTCAGATACGCAGTATTTT
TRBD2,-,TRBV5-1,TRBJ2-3,CASSLTSGRGTGADTQYF,TGCGCCAGCAGCTTGACTAGCGGGAGAGGAACGGGGGCAGATACGCAGTATTTT
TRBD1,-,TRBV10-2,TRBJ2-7,CASSMPGQGRYEQYF,TGCGCCAGCAGTATGCCGGGACAGGGGCGGTACGAGCAGTACTTC